This TCR beta chain was retrieved from a study of T cell clonotyping in hematopoietic cell transplantation. Assay used: immunoSEQ multiplex PCR; TCRdb lists only in-frame clones, some missing. The top ten hold 30% to 40% of the sample, which has some 11,000 clones, approximately 88% seen once. Note on this clone: Its specificity is unknown.

Study conclusions and caveats: Pathologically expanded recipient clonotypes increased progressively from day 30 to day 180 as diversity fell. No sorting was done, leaving CD4 and CD8 contributions mixed. At the given depth, recipient repertoires were over 95% de novo clonotypes.

Looked up from germline, CDR1 is SGHAT and CDR2 is FQDESV (reference sequence). V lost 4 bases, J lost 0 bases, and 19 bases lay in between. The CDR3 length is 18 residues. The TCR originated in a male patient between 60 and 69 years old who had an allogeneic stem cell transplant from an unrelated donor, so the T cells may come from the graft donor. Some clones in this sample may be carry-over from other donors' samples. V gene TRBV11-1 combines with J gene TRBJ2-1; D is undetermined. This specimen was PBMCs, taken 180 days after allogeneic stem cell transplant. The CDR3 region is CASSSPTGQVSSYNEQFF. The DNA for the CDR3 is TGTGCCAGCAGCTCCCCGACCGGCCAAGTGAGCTCCTACAATGAGCAGTTCTTC.